Listed below are T cell receptor beta chains from one sample, sequenced in a study of cytomegalovirus exposure and HLA in healthy donors. Method: immunoSEQ multiplex PCR; TCRdb's copy keeps in-frame clones and lacks some. The sample includes 130,000 or so clones, around 65% of them seen just once. Sequenced material: PBMCs. These receptors were obtained from a man aged 18 to 35 in good health and CMV-seronegative. Each CDR3 is given with its conserved first and last residue. D genes are given only for firm matches. Rows give clone size only sometimes, using once, few, many, or a class for an expanded clone.

V gene: TRBV7-8
clone size: .
D gene: .
J gene: TRBJ2-7
CDR3 DNA: TGTGCCAGCAGCTTAGGCGATACCTCCTACGAGCAGTACTTC
CDR3 protein: CASSLGDTSYEQYF

V gene: TRBV19
clone size: .
D gene: .
J gene: TRBJ2-2
CDR3 DNA: TGTGCCAGTAGTGGTTTCGGTCTCGCGGGCACCGGGGAGCTGTTTTTT
CDR3 protein: CASSGFGLAGTGELFF

V gene: TRBV5-1
clone size: .
D gene: TRBD1
J gene: TRBJ1-2
CDR3 DNA: TGCGCCAGCAGCGCTTGGGGACAGGGGGCCTATGGCTACACCTTC
CDR3 protein: CASSAWGQGAYGYTF

V gene: TRBV2
clone size: .
D gene: .
J gene: TRBJ2-1
CDR3 DNA: TGTGCCAGCCGCCGGGGCGCATTGGAGGGTGAGCAGTTCTTC
CDR3 protein: CASRRGALEGEQFF

V gene: TRBV30
clone size: few
D gene: .
J gene: TRBJ1-2
CDR3 DNA: TGTGCCTGTCACAGGGATCTTAACTATGGCTACACCTTC
CDR3 protein: CACHRDLNYGYTF

V gene: TRBV5-6
clone size: .
D gene: TRBD1
J gene: TRBJ1-3
CDR3 DNA: TGTGCCAGCAGACAACAGGGGTCTGGAAACACCATATATTTT
CDR3 protein: CASRQQGSGNTIYF

V gene: TRBV6-6
clone size: few
D gene: .
J gene: TRBJ1-1
CDR3 DNA: TGTGCCAGCAGTCCTCGGGGTGCGGCTTTCTTT
CDR3 protein: CASSPRGAAFF

V gene: TRBV6-6
clone size: .
D gene: TRBD1
J gene: TRBJ1-2
CDR3 DNA: TGTGCCAGCAGCCAAGGACAGGGAGGATATGGCTACACCTTC
CDR3 protein: CASSQGQGGYGYTF

V gene: TRBV6-1
clone size: .
D gene: TRBD2
J gene: TRBJ2-1
CDR3 DNA: TGTGCCAGCAGTGACACTAGCGGCGTATACAATGAGCAGTTCTTC
CDR3 protein: CASSDTSGVYNEQFF

V gene: TRBV2
clone size: few
D gene: .
J gene: TRBJ2-7
CDR3 DNA: TGTGCCAGCAGTGACAGAGGGCGGACCGTCTCCTACGAGCAGTACTTC
CDR3 protein: CASSDRGRTVSYEQYF

V gene: TRBV7-2
clone size: .
D gene: TRBD2
J gene: TRBJ2-7
CDR3 DNA: TGTGCCAGCAGAATAGGGACTAGCGGGAGTTCGAGCGAGCAGTACTTC
CDR3 protein: CASRIGTSGSSSEQYF

V gene: TRBV29-1
clone size: few
D gene: .
J gene: TRBJ1-1
CDR3 DNA: TGCAGCAGTCACCCGGACATCTCCGTGGGGGGAGCTTTCTTT
CDR3 protein: CSSHPDISVGGAFF

V gene: TRBV5-1
clone size: few
D gene: TRBD1
J gene: TRBJ2-7
CDR3 DNA: TGCGCCAGCACCGATGGGACAGGGACCTACGAGCAGTACTTC
CDR3 protein: CASTDGTGTYEQYF

V gene: TRBV6-5
clone size: few
D gene: TRBD2
J gene: TRBJ2-7
CDR3 DNA: TGTGCCAGCAGTTACCAGCGGGAGGGCCCCGAGCAGTACTTC
CDR3 protein: CASSYQREGPEQYF

V gene: TRBV2
clone size: .
D gene: .
J gene: TRBJ2-2
CDR3 DNA: TGTGCCAGCAACGGAGGGAAAAACACCGGGGAGCTGTTTTTT
CDR3 protein: CASNGGKNTGELFF

V gene: TRBV28
clone size: few
D gene: TRBD1
J gene: TRBJ2-7
CDR3 DNA: TGTGCCACCAACCAACCGGGACAGGGATACTACGAGCAGTACTTC
CDR3 protein: CATNQPGQGYYEQYF

V gene: TRBV5-8
clone size: few
D gene: .
J gene: TRBJ2-7
CDR3 DNA: TGTGCCAGCAGGGGTCTTAGGGGTTCCTACGAGCAGTACTTC
CDR3 protein: CASRGLRGSYEQYF

V gene: TRBV6-5
clone size: few
D gene: .
J gene: TRBJ2-7
CDR3 DNA: TGTGCCCGCAGTTACTCCGGGCCCCCGGGGACCTACGAGCAGTACTTC
CDR3 protein: CARSYSGPPGTYEQYF

V gene: TRBV4-1
clone size: .
D gene: .
J gene: TRBJ1-3
CDR3 DNA: TGCGCCAGCAGCCTTCAATCGCCAGGGTCCTCTGGAAACACCATATATTTT
CDR3 protein: CASSLQSPGSSGNTIYF

V gene: TRBV5-1
clone size: .
D gene: TRBD2
J gene: TRBJ2-1
CDR3 DNA: TGCGCCAGCAGCGTCGGGACTAGCGGGAACAATGAGCAGTTCTTC
CDR3 protein: CASSVGTSGNNEQFF

V gene: TRBV19
clone size: .
D gene: .
J gene: TRBJ2-4
CDR3 DNA: TGTGCCAGTAGTATAGATTTGGGCGGAGGCGGGTACTTC
CDR3 protein: CASSIDLGGGGYF

V gene: TRBV11-2
clone size: .
D gene: .
J gene: TRBJ2-7
CDR3 DNA: TGTGCCAGCAGTCGCGGAATAACCTACTCCTACGAGCAGTACTTC
CDR3 protein: CASSRGITYSYEQYF

V gene: TRBV4-1
clone size: .
D gene: .
J gene: TRBJ1-1
CDR3 DNA: TGCGCCAGCAGCCAACAGACAGGTATGAACACTGAAGCTTTCTTT
CDR3 protein: CASSQQTGMNTEAFF

V gene: TRBV30
clone size: few
D gene: TRBD2
J gene: TRBJ2-1
CDR3 DNA: TGTGCCTGGAGCCCAGTAGTCTTGTCTAGCGGGGGGGACCTGGTCAATGAGCAGTTCTTC
CDR3 protein: CAWSPVVLSSGGDLVNEQFF

V gene: TRBV6-5
clone size: .
D gene: .
J gene: TRBJ2-7
CDR3 DNA: TGTGCCAGGCGACAGGATAACTCCTACGAGCAGTACTTC
CDR3 protein: CARRQDNSYEQYF

V gene: TRBV6-5
clone size: few
D gene: TRBD1
J gene: TRBJ1-2
CDR3 DNA: TGTGCCAGCAGTTACTGGGGACAGGGGTCCTACACCTTC
CDR3 protein: CASSYWGQGSYTF

V gene: TRBV5-4
clone size: .
D gene: .
J gene: TRBJ2-2
CDR3 DNA: TGTGCCAGCAGCTTGTACACGCAGGACACCGGGGAGCTGTTTTTT
CDR3 protein: CASSLYTQDTGELFF

V gene: TRBV10-3
clone size: .
D gene: .
J gene: TRBJ1-2
CDR3 DNA: TGTGCCATCAGTGAGTCAGGGGAATCTGCCTATGGCTACACCTTC
CDR3 protein: CAISESGESAYGYTF

V gene: TRBV18
clone size: .
D gene: .
J gene: TRBJ1-5
CDR3 DNA: TGTGCCAGCTCACGTAAGGAGAGCAATCAGCCCCAGCATTTT
CDR3 protein: CASSRKESNQPQHF

V gene: TRBV9
clone size: .
D gene: .
J gene: TRBJ1-6
CDR3 DNA: TGTGCCAGCAGCGTAGGGGACAATATCCGTAATTCACCCCTCCACTTT
CDR3 protein: CASSVGDNIRNSPLHF

V gene: TRBV28
clone size: .
D gene: TRBD2
J gene: TRBJ2-1
CDR3 DNA: TGTGCCAGCAGTTTGACTAGCCAGGGGCAGTTCTTC
CDR3 protein: CASSLTSQGQFF

V gene: TRBV27
clone size: .
D gene: TRBD2
J gene: TRBJ2-3
CDR3 DNA: TGTGCCAGCAGCCCTAGCGGGAGAACAGATACGCAGTATTTT
CDR3 protein: CASSPSGRTDTQYF

V gene: TRBV28
clone size: once
D gene: TRBD2
J gene: TRBJ2-2
CDR3 DNA: TGTGCCAGCAGTTTTTTAGCGGGAGGTGTCGGGGAGCTGTTTTTT
CDR3 protein: CASSFLAGGVGELFF

V gene: TRBV2
clone size: once
D gene: .
J gene: TRBJ1-3
CDR3 DNA: TGTGCCAGCAGTGAAGCGGCAGGGTATTCTGGAAACACCATATATTTT
CDR3 protein: CASSEAAGYSGNTIYF

V gene: TRBV5-4
clone size: .
D gene: TRBD1
J gene: TRBJ2-7
CDR3 DNA: TGTGCCAGCAGCTTACCTAGGAACAGGGGAGAGGAGCAGTACTTC
CDR3 protein: CASSLPRNRGEEQYF